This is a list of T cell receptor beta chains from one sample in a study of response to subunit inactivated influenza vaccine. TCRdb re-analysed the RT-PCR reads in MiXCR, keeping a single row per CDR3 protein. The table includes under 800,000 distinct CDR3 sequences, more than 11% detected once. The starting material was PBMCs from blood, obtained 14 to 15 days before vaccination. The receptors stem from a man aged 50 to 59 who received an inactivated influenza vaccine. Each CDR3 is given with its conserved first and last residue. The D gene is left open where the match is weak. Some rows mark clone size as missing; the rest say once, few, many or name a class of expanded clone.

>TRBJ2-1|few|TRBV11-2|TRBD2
TGTGCCAGCAGCTGGGCTGGCGGGGGCAATGAGCAGTTCTTC
CASSWAGGGNEQFF
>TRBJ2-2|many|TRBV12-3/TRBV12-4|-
TGTGCCAGCAGTTTTACGACCGGGGAGCTGTTTTTT
CASSFTTGELFF
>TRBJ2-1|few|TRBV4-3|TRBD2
TGCGCCAGCAGCCAAGATGGGGACTATTCCTCGGTCTTC
CASSQDGDYSSVF
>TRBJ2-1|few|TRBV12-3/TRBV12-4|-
TGTGCCAGCAGTTTAGGGCTCAGCAAATTCAATGAGCAGTTCTTC
CASSLGLSKFNEQFF
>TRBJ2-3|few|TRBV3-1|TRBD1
TGTGCCAGCAGCCAAGTGGGACAGTTAACAGATACGCAGTATTTT
CASSQVGQLTDTQYF
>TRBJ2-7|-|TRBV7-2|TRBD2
TGTGCCAGCAGCTTAGGCGGGGGTATCCGAACCGAGCAGTACTTC
CASSLGGGIRTEQYF
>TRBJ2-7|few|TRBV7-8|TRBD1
TGTGCCAGCAGCTTAGAAGGCGGACAGGGGGCTTACGAGCAGTACTTC
CASSLEGGQGAYEQYF
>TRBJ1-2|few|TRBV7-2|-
TGTGCCAGCAGCTTTGACGGTACTAACTATGGCTACACCTTC
CASSFDGTNYGYTF
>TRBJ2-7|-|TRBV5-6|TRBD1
TGTGCCAGCGTGGACAGGGCGGGAGAGCAGTACTTC
CASVDRAGEQYF
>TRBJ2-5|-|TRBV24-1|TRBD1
TGTGCCACCAGTGACGTTGGGACAGGGAAACAAGAGACCCAGTACTTC
CATSDVGTGKQETQYF
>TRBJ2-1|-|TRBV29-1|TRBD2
TGCAGCGTCGGCCCTAGCGGGAGCGACAATGAGCAGTTCTTC
CSVGPSGSDNEQFF
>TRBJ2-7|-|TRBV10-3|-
TGTGCCATCAGTGACGGTCAGAGCACCTACGAGCAGTACTTC
CAISDGQSTYEQYF
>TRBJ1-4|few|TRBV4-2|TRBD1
TGTGCCAGCAGCCGGGACAGGGCAACAACTAATGAAAAACTGTTTTTT
CASSRDRATTNEKLFF
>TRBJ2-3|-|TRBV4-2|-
TGTGCCAGCAGCCAAGATCCGGCCTACACAGATACGCAGTATTTT
CASSQDPAYTDTQYF
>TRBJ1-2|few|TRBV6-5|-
TGTGCCAGCAGTTTAAACCGGGACGTTGGCTACACCTTC
CASSLNRDVGYTF
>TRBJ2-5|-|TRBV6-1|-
TGTGCCAGCAGAGGGACACCCAGGACGGAGACCCAGTACTTC
CASRGTPRTETQYF
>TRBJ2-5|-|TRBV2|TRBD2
TGTGCCAGCAGTCGATATGGACTAGCGGGAGGATCACAAGAGACCCAGTACTTC
CASSRYGLAGGSQETQYF
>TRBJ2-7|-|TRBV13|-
TGTGCCAGCAGCTCGTCGACAAGAGAGTCCCCCTACGAGCAGTACTTC
CASSSSTRESPYEQYF
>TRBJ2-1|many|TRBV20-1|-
TGCAGTGCTATGCCCCCGGGACACCGATACAATGAGCAGTTCTTC
CSAMPPGHRYNEQFF
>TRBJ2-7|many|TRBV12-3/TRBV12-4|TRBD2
TGTGCCAGCAGTTACCGGACTAGCGGGATTCACGAGCAGTACTTC
CASSYRTSGIHEQYF
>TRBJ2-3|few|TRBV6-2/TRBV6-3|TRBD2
TGTGCCAGCAGTTACGGCGGGGGGGCCCCAGATACGCAGTATTTT
CASSYGGGAPDTQYF
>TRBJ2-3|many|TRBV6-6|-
TGTGCCAGCAGTTACGACACAGATACGCAGTATTTT
CASSYDTDTQYF
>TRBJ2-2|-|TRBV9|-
-
CANSVAGGTGELFF
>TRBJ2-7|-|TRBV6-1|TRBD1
TGTGCCAGCAGAGGGACAGGTTCGGGGGAGCAGTACTTC
CASRGTGSGEQYF
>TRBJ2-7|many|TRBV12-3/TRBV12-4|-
TGTGCCAGCAGTTTAGATAGGCGTACCGACTCCTACGAGCAGTACTTC
CASSLDRRTDSYEQYF
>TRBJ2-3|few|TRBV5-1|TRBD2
TGCGCCAGCAGCTGGGGACTAGCGGGAGGAGATACGCAGTATTTT
CASSWGLAGGDTQYF
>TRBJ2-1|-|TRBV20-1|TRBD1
TGCAGTGCTAGGGAGGCCCAGGGGGCTGCCGATGAGCAGTTCTTC
CSAREAQGAADEQFF
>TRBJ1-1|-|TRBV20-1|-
TGCAGTGCTAGACGGGGGTCCCACATGAACACTGAAGCTTTCTTT
CSARRGSHMNTEAFF
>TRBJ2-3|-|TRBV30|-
TGTGCCTGGAGTGCCCTCTCGCCAGATACGCAGTATTTT
CAWSALSPDTQYF
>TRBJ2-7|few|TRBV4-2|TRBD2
TGTGCCAGCAGCCCCCCCCGAGGTAGCGGGCGTAGCGAGCAGTACTTC
CASSPPRGSGRSEQYF
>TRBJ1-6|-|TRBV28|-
TGTGCCAGCAGTTTAGGGGTCGGGTCACCCCTCCACTTT
CASSLGVGSPLHF
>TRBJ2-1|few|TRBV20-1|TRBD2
TGCAGTGCTAACAGCGGGGGGGCCCCTAAAGACAATGAGCAGTTCTTC
CSANSGGAPKDNEQFF
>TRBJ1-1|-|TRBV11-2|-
TGTGCCAGCAGCTTAAGGAGGGGGAGGACTGAAGCTTTCTTT
CASSLRRGRTEAFF
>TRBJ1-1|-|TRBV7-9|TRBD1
TGTGCCAGCAGAACCGACAGGGGGGCGAACACTGAAGCTTTCTTT
CASRTDRGANTEAFF
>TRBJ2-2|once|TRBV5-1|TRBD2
TGCGCCAGCAGCGCCAGGACTAGCGGGATGGGGGACACCGGGGAGCTGTTTTTT
CASSARTSGMGDTGELFF
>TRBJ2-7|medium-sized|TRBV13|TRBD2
TGTGCCAGCAGCTTAGGGACTAGCGGTGGCTACGAGCAGTACTTC
CASSLGTSGGYEQYF
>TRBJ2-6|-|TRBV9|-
TGTGCCAGCAGCGTAGGACGGGCTTACAACGTCCTGACTTTC
CASSVGRAYNVLTF
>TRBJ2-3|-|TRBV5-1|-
TGCGCCAGCAAAGGGTTTAGTGATACGCAGTATTTT
CASKGFSDTQYF
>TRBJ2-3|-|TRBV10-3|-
TGTGCCATCAGTGAGTCGTGGAGCACAGATACGCAGTATTTT
CAISESWSTDTQYF
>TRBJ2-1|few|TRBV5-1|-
TGCGCCAGCAGCGTGGGGGACTCCTACAATGAGCAGTTCTTC
CASSVGDSYNEQFF
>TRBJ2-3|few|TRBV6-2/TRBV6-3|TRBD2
TGTGCCAGCAGTTACTTCGGACTAGCGGTAGATACGCAGTATTTT
CASSYFGLAVDTQYF
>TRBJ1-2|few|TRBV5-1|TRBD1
TGCGCCAGCAGCTTCCTAAGCGGCCCGGGGACAGAAAATGGCTACACCTTC
CASSFLSGPGTENGYTF
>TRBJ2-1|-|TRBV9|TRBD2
TGTGCCAGCAGCGTAGCCGGGACTAGCGGGGGCAATGAGCAGTTCTTC
CASSVAGTSGGNEQFF
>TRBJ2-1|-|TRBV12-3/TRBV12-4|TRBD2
TGTGCCAGCAGTTTAGTCTTAGGGGGACTAGCGGGGAATGAGCAGTTCTTC
CASSLVLGGLAGNEQFF
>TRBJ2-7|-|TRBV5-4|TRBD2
TGTGCCAGCAGCGCGGGACTAGCGCCGAAGTACTTC
CASSAGLAPKYF